The 19 T cell receptor beta chains below were found in one sample sequenced in a study of early T cells in non-severe SARS-CoV-2 infection. TCRdb itself ran the 5' RACE reads through MiXCR, one entry per CDR3 protein. Counted here are about 50,000 distinct CDR3 sequences, roughly 9.6% occurring once; the ten biggest clones make up under 15%. Source material: whole blood. These receptors all come from an adult who was a healthcare worker with PCR-confirmed SARS-CoV-2 infection or an uninfected control (not recorded which).

This clonotype was seen ten or more times. This chain uses TRBV10-3 with TRBJ1-2; 10 nucleotides align to TRBD1. J lost 6 bases, V lost 5 bases, and 3 bases had no gene match. This CDR3 spans 13 amino acids. Germline V gene sequence: CDR1 ENHRY, CDR2 SYGVKD. This chain's CDR3 is CAISTDRGHGYTF. The DNA of the CDR3 is TGTGCCATCAGTACTGACAGGGGGCATGGCTACACCTTC.

This clonotype was picked up many times. The V call is TRBV6-5, the J call TRBJ1-4; D is uncertain. Trimming removed 6 bases from V and 12 bases from J, with 14 bases in between. The CDR3 extends over 12 amino acids. In germline, CDR1 is MNHEY, CDR2 SVGAGI. The CDR3: CASSPTEGQLFF. The DNA for the CDR3 is TGTGCCAGCAGCCCCACCGAGGGTCAACTGTTTTTT.

This clonotype was found a few times. The rearrangement joins TRBV30 to TRBJ2-3, with 8 nucleotides matching TRBD1. Germline V gives CDR1 GTSNPN, CDR2 SVGIG (reference sequence). The V and J ends lost 2 bases and 0 bases, in that order; junction bases with no gene match: 13. CDR3 length equals 18 residues. The CDR3 DNA is TGTGCCTGGAGTTCAGGAAGGTGGACAGGGCCTAGCACAGATACGCAGTATTTT. It is translated as CAWSSGRWTGPSTDTQYF.

This clonotype has a count of ten or more. The V gene is TRBV7-6, the J gene TRBJ2-1, with D possibly being TRBD1 (5 bases). The V end was cut by 4 bases, the J end by 6 bases, with 10 bases between. Germline loops: CDR1 SGHVS, CDR2 FNYEAQ. This CDR3 is 13 amino acids long. The CDR3 nucleotides read TGTGCCAGCAGCTCCAGGGCCACCAATGAGCAGTTCTTC. The encoded protein is CASSSRATNEQFF.

This clonotype was counted at least ten times. The chain is built from TRBV7-2 and TRBJ2-1; maybe TRBD1 (5 bases). Looked up from germline, CDR1 is SGHTA and CDR2 is FQGNSA. This CDR3 has 16 amino acids. Between the trimmed V and J ends, which lost 5 bases and 1 base, there was a span of 15 bases. The CDR3 region is CASSPWLGVSYNEQFF. CDR3 coding DNA: TGTGCCAGCAGCCCGTGGTTAGGGGTTTCCTACAATGAGCAGTTCTTC. Together with reference TRBV7-2 and TRBJ2-1, the CDR3 gives the full variable domain: GAGVSQSPSNKVTEKGKDVELRCDPISGHTALYWYRQSLGQGLEFLIYFQGNSAPDKSGLPSDRFSAERTGGSVSTLTIQRTQQEDSAVYLCASSPWLGVSYNEQFFGPGTRLTVL.

The J gene is TRBJ1-6, the V gene TRBV6-6, with D maybe TRBD1 (6 bases). This CDR3 has 13 amino acids. Germline-derived CDR1 and CDR2 are MNHNY and SVGAGI (reference sequence). V was cut by 6 bases and J by 9 bases, with 12 bases left in between. DNA of the CDR3: TGTGCCAGCAGAAACAGGGAGGGTTCACCCCTCCACTTT. Protein sequence: CASRNREGSPLHF.

There are a few counts of this clonotype. This chain uses TRBV6-2 or TRBV6-3 with TRBJ2-7; 8 nucleotides align to TRBD1. The germline V gene encodes CDR1 MNHEY and CDR2 SVGEGT. CDR3 length: 14 residues. J lost 0 bases, V lost 6 bases, and 4 bases had no gene match. In DNA form, the CDR3 reads TGTGCCAGCAGAGGGACAGGCAGCTCCTACGAGCAGTACTTC. Encoded protein: CASRGTGSSYEQYF.

The V gene is TRBV5-1, the J gene TRBJ2-7; 9 positions match TRBD1. This CDR3 region has 15 residues. CDR1 is SGHRS, CDR2 YFSETQ, per germline. The V and J ends lost 6 bases and 0 bases, in that order; junction bases with no gene match: 7. The CDR3 here is CASTRTGDSSYEQYF. The CDR3, as DNA: TGCGCCAGCACCCGGACAGGGGATAGCTCCTACGAGCAGTACTTC. Complete variable domain (other parts from reference TRBV5-1 and TRBJ2-7): KAGVTQTPRYLIKTRGQQVTLSCSPISGHRSVSWYQQTPGQGLQFLFEYFSETQRNKGNFPGRFSGRQFSNSRSEMNVSTLELGDSALYLCASTRTGDSSYEQYFGPGTRLTVT.

This clonotype has just a few counts. The V gene is TRBV4-2, the J gene TRBJ2-7; D unresolved. The CDR3 consists of 19 residues. V lost 2 bases and J 2 bases, leaving 25 bases between the germline ends. From germline, CDR1 is LGHNA and CDR2 YNFKEQ. CDR3 nucleotide sequence: TGTGCCAGCAGCCAACGACCAATAACCGACACCCCTGAGGCCTACGAGCAGTACTTC. Translated, it gives CASSQRPITDTPEAYEQYF.

V is TRBV6-5 and J is TRBJ2-7, with a tentative D call TRBD2 (5 bases). Trimming took 4 bases from V and 7 from J, leaving 14 bases between them. Per the germline V gene, CDR1 is MNHEY and CDR2 is SVGAGI. The CDR3 is 13 amino acids. The CDR3 here is CASSSRTSGEQYF. The CDR3 DNA sequence: TGTGCCAGCAGTTCCCGGACGTCGGGGGAGCAGTACTTC.

V usage is TRBV6-6 and J usage is TRBJ2-7; TRBD2 matches at 7 bases. The CDR3 runs to 15 residues. Unmatched junction bases numbered 8, after V lost 2 bases and J lost 4 bases. Germline CDR1 and CDR2: MNHNY and SVGAGI (reference sequence). The chain's CDR3 is CASSYPSSGDYEQYF. The CDR3 region has the DNA TGTGCCAGCAGTTACCCCTCTAGCGGAGATTACGAGCAGTACTTC.

This chain links TRBV13 with TRBJ1-1; D uncertain. Germline loops: CDR1 PRHDT, CDR2 FYEKMQ (reference sequence). Trimming removed 2 bases at V and 11 bases at J, with 6 bases between. The CDR3 extends over 10 amino acids. This CDR3 reads CASSLSRAFF. CDR3 bases: TGTGCCAGCAGCTTATCGAGGGCTTTCTTT.

This clonotype has ten or more counts. This chain uses TRBV19 with TRBJ1-2; D call uncertain. This CDR3 comprises 13 residues. The germline CDR1 and CDR2 sequences are LNHDA and SQIVND (reference sequence). The V and J ends lost 8 bases and 12 bases respectively, with 22 bases between them. DNA of the CDR3: TGTGCCAGTCGAACCTCGGGTCGAGCCGATAACACCTTC. The encoded protein is CASRTSGRADNTF.

The chain couples TRBV7-9 to TRBJ2-1; D remains unclear. The V end lost 2 bases, the J end lost 8 bases, and 4 bases lay between the germline ends. This CDR3 has 11 amino acids. Germline assignment: CDR1 SEHNR and CDR2 FQNEAQ (reference sequence). The CDR3 region is CASSLPYEQFF. The CDR3 DNA reads TGTGCCAGCAGCTTACCCTATGAGCAGTTCTTC.

This clonotype was seen a handful of times. The J gene is TRBJ2-1, the V gene TRBV7-6; D call uncertain. The CDR3 is 13 residues long. The germline V gene encodes CDR1 SGHVS and CDR2 FNYEAQ. The ends were cut back, 2 bases at V and 7 bases at J, with 9 bases in the middle. The CDR3 DNA sequence: TGTGCCAGCAGCTTATTTAGTATGAATGAGCAGTTCTTC. Its translation: CASSLFSMNEQFF.

This clonotype is medium-sized. The chain links TRBV7-6 to TRBJ2-1; D possibly matches TRBD1 or TRBD2 (5 bases each). V dropped 4 bases and J dropped 7 bases, with 8 bases sitting between them. The CDR3 consists of 12 residues. Germline assignment: CDR1 SGHVS and CDR2 FNYEAQ. The CDR3 DNA sequence: TGTGCCAGCAGCTCTGGGGGAAATGAGCAGTTCTTC. Its translation is CASSSGGNEQFF.

This clonotype was recorded many times. The chain carries TRBV7-2 and TRBJ2-1; 12 bases map to TRBD2. Germline-derived CDR1 and CDR2 are SGHTA and FQGNSA. With V trimmed by 4 bases and J by 10 bases, 8 bases remained unmatched. CDR3 length: 15 residues. The CDR3 region is CASSSGLAGVAEQFF. DNA for the CDR3: TGTGCCAGCAGCTCGGGACTAGCGGGCGTCGCGGAGCAGTTCTTC.

The rearrangement joins TRBV12-3 or TRBV12-4 to TRBJ1-2; D gene unclear. V lost 3 bases to trimming and J lost 5 bases, with 16 bases between them. The CDR3 consists of 15 residues. The CDR3 reads CASSFKGVSVYGYTF. The CDR3 DNA is TGTGCCAGCAGTTTTAAAGGTGTCAGCGTATATGGCTACACCTTC.

This clonotype was seen ten or more times. The chain combines TRBV29-1 with TRBJ2-7; TRBD2 aligns across 7 bases. Trimming at V came to 2 bases and at J to 7 bases, leaving 11 bases not matched to a gene. Germline V gene lookup returns CDR1 SQVTM and CDR2 ANQGSEA. This CDR3 is built from 14 residues. CDR3 amino acids: CSVELAVIGAEQYF. Written as DNA, the CDR3 is TGCAGCGTTGAACTAGCGGTGATAGGAGCTGAGCAGTACTTC.